In this sample, the clone carrying this T cell receptor beta chain turned up many times. These data belong to a study of CD8+ T cells in alopecia areata. Trimming removed 2 bases from V and 2 bases from J, with 13 bases in between. The V gene's germline CDR1 is MDHEN and CDR2 SYDVKM. The CDR3 sequence is 15 residues long. Treatment reported: oral pan-JAK inhibitor, 5-10 mg twice daily. Collection of lesional scalp punch biopsies and peripheral blood was performed in alopecia areata patients. TCR sequencing used cDNA made by reverse transcription of extracted RNA. The data were produced by immunoSEQ multiplex PCR, yet TCRdb's version contains in-frame clones alone and is incomplete. The repertoire includes 60,000 to 85,000 clones, roughly 70% of them detected once, and roughly a quarter sits in the top ten.

Sequencing used CD8+ T cells sorted from blood, obtained at week 24, from a patient treated with tofacitinib. This receptor was identified in a human donor with alopecia areata. The chain recombines TRBV28 with TRBJ2-7; D perhaps matches TRBD2 (7 bases). The CDR3 region is CASSLVWEGAYEQYF. The CDR3 DNA follows: TGTGCCAGCAGTTTAGTGTGGGAGGGGGCCTACGAGCAGTACTTC. Together with reference TRBV28 and TRBJ2-7, the CDR3 gives the full variable domain: DVKVTQSSRYLVKRTGEKVFLECVQDMDHENMFWYRQDPGLGLRLIYFSYDVKMKEKGDIPEGYSVSREKKERFSLILESASTNQTSMYLCASSLVWEGAYEQYFGPGTRLTVT.